This T cell receptor (beta chain) was captured in a study of T cells in Graves' hyperthyroidism and ophthalmopathy. What was amplified from RNA transcripts were TCR beta CDR3 regions. HTBI primers were the set used in a first-round RT-PCR of the TCR CDR3. TCRdb called the multiplex PCR reads again in MiXCR, with one record for every CDR3 protein. The sample shows almost 250,000 distinct CDR3 sequences, more than 20% of them seen only once. The germline V gene encodes CDR1 LNHDA and CDR2 SQIVND (reference sequence). V gave up 7 bases and J gave up 0 bases, with 10 bases separating them. This CDR3 has 14 amino acids.

The sample consisted of blood. The genes are TRBV19 and TRBJ1-3; D remains ambiguous. The receptor was isolated from a woman between 40 and 50 years old with Graves' ophthalmopathy. Here the CDR3 DNA reads TGTGCCAGTAATGAATGGGCCTCTGGAAACACCATATATTTT. Its translation is CASNEWASGNTIYF. The entire variable domain, with the rest obtained from reference TRBV19 and TRBJ1-3, is as follows: DGGITQSPKYLFRKEGQNVTLSCEQNLNHDAMYWYRQDPGQGLRLIYYSQIVNDFQKGDIAEGYSVSREKKESFPLTVTSAQKNPTAFYLCASNEWASGNTIYFGEGSWLTVV.